A selection of T cell receptor beta chains follows, all from one sample in a study of Ad26.COV2.S vaccination and SARS-CoV-2 variants. Sequencing used immunoSEQ multiplex PCR; TCRdb keeps in-frame clones, though not all of them. The data contain hundreds of thousands of clones, 80% to 90% of them singletons. Sample: peripheral blood, taken in a trial of Ad26.COV2.S vaccine versus placebo. These receptors all stem from a person aged 18 to 65 who received the Ad26.COV2.S COVID-19 vaccine or a placebo. Both conserved end residues are part of each CDR3. The D gene is left open where the match is weak.

V: TRBV7-8; D: TRBD1; J: TRBJ1-5; CDR3: CASSLVGTVPNQPQHF
V: TRBV5-4; D: TRBD2; J: TRBJ2-3; CDR3: CASSSSRGASTDTQYF
V: TRBV5-1; D: NA; J: TRBJ1-1; CDR3: CASSLEGVGMNTEAFF
V: TRBV24-1; D: TRBD2; J: TRBJ2-1; CDR3: CATRPGTSGNGNEQFF
V: TRBV30; D: NA; J: TRBJ2-6; CDR3: CAWTSGANVLTF
V: TRBV2; D: NA; J: TRBJ2-4; CDR3: CASSEMYGQLAKNIQYF
V: TRBV20-1; D: NA; J: TRBJ2-7; CDR3: CSASRGRGEQYF
V: TRBV6-2/TRBV6-3; D: TRBD2; J: TRBJ2-1; CDR3: CASSPTSGIYNEQFF
V: TRBV19; D: NA; J: TRBJ2-7; CDR3: CASSIGGVYSSYEQYF
V: TRBV18; D: TRBD2; J: TRBJ2-2; CDR3: CASSPRSGGNTGELFF
V: TRBV5-1; D: TRBD2; J: TRBJ2-1; CDR3: CASSPGASGRLGEQFF
V: TRBV7-2; D: NA; J: TRBJ1-3; CDR3: CASSNLPYPAGNTIYF
V: TRBV5-4; D: TRBD1; J: TRBJ1-2; CDR3: CASSRDRGGYGYTF
V: TRBV7-3; D: NA; J: TRBJ2-3; CDR3: CASSVQGIGTDTQYF
V: TRBV6-1; D: NA; J: TRBJ1-5; CDR3: CASSEMAGLSNQPQHF
V: TRBV2; D: NA; J: TRBJ1-2; CDR3: CASSEPFPPEGANYGYTF
V: TRBV9; D: TRBD1; J: TRBJ2-7; CDR3: CASSVGTGEPSEQYF
V: TRBV12-5; D: TRBD2; J: TRBJ2-4; CDR3: CASGLSGGLAKNIQYF
V: TRBV5-6; D: NA; J: TRBJ2-3; CDR3: CASSLGLGYTDTQYF
V: TRBV24-1; D: NA; J: TRBJ1-2; CDR3: CATSQGQHYGYTF
V: TRBV7-2; D: NA; J: TRBJ2-3; CDR3: CASSPTTSSRRQYF
V: TRBV6-6; D: NA; J: TRBJ1-2; CDR3: CASSTQGPGGYTF
V: TRBV5-6; D: NA; J: TRBJ1-2; CDR3: CASSLPGDGYTF
V: TRBV5-4; D: TRBD1; J: TRBJ2-2; CDR3: CASSLDRANTGELFF
V: TRBV20-1; D: TRBD2; J: TRBJ2-7; CDR3: CSASKGAGGGSYEQYF
V: TRBV24-1; D: NA; J: TRBJ2-2; CDR3: CATSDDLSGELFF
V: TRBV20-1; D: NA; J: TRBJ2-1; CDR3: CSVAVYNEQFF
V: TRBV4-2; D: NA; J: TRBJ1-6; CDR3: CASSQDQGLRGRSPLHF
V: TRBV2; D: NA; J: TRBJ1-4; CDR3: CASRSQGWGEKLFF
V: TRBV12-5; D: TRBD1; J: TRBJ2-2; CDR3: CASGLRGGRGGELFF
V: TRBV7-3; D: TRBD1; J: TRBJ2-5; CDR3: CASSLTDRVQETQYF
V: TRBV11-2; D: NA; J: TRBJ1-5; CDR3: CASSLEGGRNQPQHF
V: TRBV6-5; D: NA; J: TRBJ2-5; CDR3: CAVRGPQETQYF
V: TRBV25-1; D: TRBD1; J: TRBJ2-7; CDR3: CASSVTGTGKEQYF
V: TRBV4-2; D: NA; J: TRBJ2-1; CDR3: CASSQEGSDFLPYNEQFF
V: TRBV2; D: NA; J: TRBJ2-2; CDR3: CASSEAPTGRAGELFF
V: TRBV7-2; D: NA; J: TRBJ2-7; CDR3: CASSLGDSYVNYEQYF
V: TRBV6-5; D: NA; J: TRBJ1-5; CDR3: CASSYVGQGYWPQHF
V: TRBV19; D: NA; J: TRBJ1-1; CDR3: CASSIAAGLSTEAFF
V: TRBV20-1; D: NA; J: TRBJ2-5; CDR3: CSASQSGETQYF
V: TRBV5-6; D: NA; J: TRBJ1-2; CDR3: CASSLDRVSNGYTF
V: TRBV10-1; D: TRBD1; J: TRBJ2-3; CDR3: CASSDRGLADTQYF
V: TRBV5-4; D: NA; J: TRBJ2-5; CDR3: CASSLAFPDGQETQYF
V: TRBV6-6; D: NA; J: TRBJ2-7; CDR3: CASRGEELQYF
V: TRBV7-2; D: NA; J: TRBJ2-6; CDR3: CASSLDRGGANVLTF
V: TRBV27; D: TRBD2; J: TRBJ2-5; CDR3: CASSLGGTSGSGTQYF
V: TRBV18; D: NA; J: TRBJ2-4; CDR3: CASSHTAGVKNIQYF
V: TRBV2; D: TRBD2; J: TRBJ2-3; CDR3: CAIHGGAADTQYF
V: TRBV15; D: NA; J: TRBJ1-2; CDR3: CATSREGKINYGYTF
V: TRBV7-6; D: TRBD1; J: TRBJ1-2; CDR3: CASSLGIGGQGMDYGYTF
V: TRBV6-1; D: NA; J: TRBJ1-3; CDR3: CASSEAIGLGNTIYF
V: TRBV6-5; D: TRBD2; J: TRBJ2-1; CDR3: CASRGAGGVYNEQFF
V: TRBV7-2; D: TRBD1; J: TRBJ1-2; CDR3: CASSSPSRGDYGYTF
V: TRBV3-1/TRBV3-2; D: NA; J: TRBJ1-1; CDR3: CASSQDRFHTEAFF
V: TRBV18; D: NA; J: TRBJ2-7; CDR3: CASSDRNLLEQYF
V: TRBV19; D: NA; J: TRBJ2-3; CDR3: CASSARDVDTQYF
V: TRBV6-2/TRBV6-3; D: NA; J: TRBJ1-5; CDR3: CASSPPWAAQPQHF